One sample yielded the 26 T cell receptor beta chains listed below, sequenced in a study of T cells in localized non-small cell lung cancer. Sequencing used immunoSEQ multiplex PCR; TCRdb keeps in-frame clones, though not all of them. The sample has some 2,000 clones, around 22% seen once. The material sequenced was normal lung tissue next to the tumor, taken before any cancer treatment. Receptor source: a male donor aged 60 or older with stage I lung adenocarcinoma.

J is TRBJ1-4 and V is TRBV30, with a tentative D call TRBD1 (5 bases). The ends were cut back, 2 bases at V and 8 bases at J, with 18 bases in the middle. Germline V gene lookup returns CDR1 GTSNPN and CDR2 SVGIG (reference sequence). The CDR3 contains 15 residues. CDR3: CAWSTGTPRREKLFF. Written as DNA, the CDR3 is TGTGCCTGGAGTACGGGGACTCCTAGGAGGGAAAAACTGTTTTTT.

The table lists this clone with a few counts. The V and J genes are TRBV18 and TRBJ2-2, with a possible D match to TRBD2 (5 bases). Per germline, CDR1 KGHSH and CDR2 LQKENI. V was trimmed by 4 bases and J by 5 bases, leaving 14 bases between them. The CDR3 is 15 amino acids. The chain's CDR3 is CASSLEGSRTGELFF. In DNA form, the CDR3 reads TGTGCCAGCTCACTTGAGGGAAGTCGGACCGGGGAGCTGTTTTTT.

By sample fraction, this clone is large (0.1 to 1%). This rearrangement joins TRBV6-8 to TRBJ1-4, with D perhaps matching TRBD1 (6 bases). The CDR3 runs 15 residues. Germline V gives CDR1 MNHGY, CDR2 SAAAGT. V was trimmed by 7 bases and J by 7 bases, leaving 19 bases between them. This CDR3 is CASTLTGTMGEKLFF. The CDR3 coding sequence is TGTGCCAGCACCCTCACCGGGACAATGGGTGAAAAACTGTTTTTT.

Sample share makes this clone medium-sized. V is TRBV6-1 and J is TRBJ1-2; possibly TRBD1 for D (6 bases). CDR1 MNHNS and CDR2 SASEGT come from the germline V gene. CDR3 length equals 15 residues. V lost 0 bases and J lost 7, with 15 bases in between. CDR3 residues: CASSEALTGLRGYTF. CDR3 nucleotides: TGTGCCAGCAGTGAAGCGCTTACAGGGCTCCGTGGCTACACCTTC.

The chain couples TRBV11-3 to TRBJ2-2; the match to TRBD1 covers 10 bases. Germline assignment: CDR1 SGHNT and CDR2 YENEEA. Trimming at V came to 5 bases and at J to 5 bases, leaving 8 bases not matched to a gene. This CDR3 comprises 16 residues. For the CDR3, the DNA is TGTGCCAGCAGCCCCCGGGACAGGGGATATACCGGGGAGCTGTTTTTT. Protein sequence: CASSPRDRGYTGELFF.

The chain combines TRBV11-3 with TRBJ1-4, with a possible D match to TRBD1 (5 bases). Germline assignment: CDR1 SGHNT and CDR2 YENEEA. The length of the CDR3 is 14 residues. Trimming took 7 bases from V and 8 from J, leaving 17 bases between them. Written as DNA, the CDR3 is TGTGCCAGCACCAATCGGAGGGGAGGGGAAAAACTGTTTTTT. It specifies CASTNRRGGEKLFF.

This clone was seen only a few times. The chain carries TRBV5-1 and TRBJ1-1, with D perhaps matching TRBD1 (5 bases). The V gene lost 1 base and the J gene lost 3 bases, with 10 bases spanning the gap. The CDR3 has 14 residues. CDR1 and CDR2 (germline): SGHRS, YFSETQ. CDR3 DNA: TGCGCCAGCAGCTTGCTCCCGGGGGACACTGAAGCTTTCTTT. Encoded protein: CASSLLPGDTEAFF.

The rearrangement joins TRBV6-8 to TRBJ2-3, with 8 bases identical to TRBD2. Germline V gives CDR1 MNHGY, CDR2 SAAAGT. CDR3 length: 14 amino acids. J lost 2 bases, V lost 6 bases, and 4 bases had no gene match. In DNA form, the CDR3 reads TGTGCCAGCAGGGAGCGGGGGTACACAGATACGCAGTATTTT. Amino acids: CASRERGYTDTQYF.

This clone was recorded once. CDR3 nucleotides: TGCAGCGTAGGACAAGGCGAGGATACGCAGTATTTT. Translated: CSVGQGEDTQYF. This rearrangement joins TRBV29-1 to TRBJ2-3, with TRBD1 as a possible D gene (5 bases). CDR1 is SQVTM and CDR2 is ANQGSEA in the germline V gene. Trimming cost V 6 bases and J 6 bases, with 13 bases left between them. The CDR3 length is 12 residues.

This clone was seen more than once but under ten times. V is TRBV9 and J is TRBJ2-7; perhaps TRBD1 as D (5 bases). Germline V lookup: CDR1 SGDLS, CDR2 YYNGEE. This CDR3 is 15 amino acids long. With 4 bases removed from V and 6 bases from J, the gap between germline ends came to 20 bases. The CDR3 spells CASSTHSGPGIEQYF. The DNA of the CDR3 is TGTGCCAGCAGCACCCATTCAGGGCCAGGGATCGAGCAGTACTTC.

By sample fraction, this clone is large. The chain is built from TRBV18 and TRBJ2-5; 8 positions match TRBD2. V dropped 2 bases and J dropped 6; count of bases not matched to a gene: 2. CDR1 is KGHSH, CDR2 LQKENI, per germline. The CDR3 extends over 13 amino acids. DNA for the CDR3: TGTGCCAGCTCACCAGGGACTAGGAAGACCCAGTACTTC. Translated: CASSPGTRKTQYF.

This clone appeared once. The chain employs TRBV30 and TRBJ2-7; possibly TRBD1 for D (5 bases). Germline V gives CDR1 GTSNPN, CDR2 SVGIG (reference sequence). CDR3 length equals 14 residues. Trimming left V 0 bases short and J 5 bases short, with 14 bases between. The CDR3 region has the DNA TGTGCCTGGAGTGTACAGGCAGGACCCCACGAGCAGTACTTC. This encodes CAWSVQAGPHEQYF.

The genes are TRBV11-3 and TRBJ2-1; perhaps TRBD2 as D (5 bases). The germline V and J ends were trimmed by 2 bases and 4 bases, with 18 bases remaining between them. The CDR3 has 17 residues. Per germline, CDR1 SGHNT and CDR2 YENEEA. This chain's CDR3 is CASSLSRVANKYNEQFF. CDR3 bases: TGTGCCAGCAGCTTAAGTCGGGTAGCGAACAAATACAATGAGCAGTTCTTC.

A few counts support this clone. This CDR3 is CASSSNLAGKQETQYF. DNA of the CDR3: TGTGCCAGCAGCTCGAATCTAGCGGGGAAACAAGAGACCCAGTACTTC. The rearrangement links TRBV11-3 to TRBJ2-5; 9 bases align to TRBD2. The CDR3 totals 16 residues. The germline V gene encodes CDR1 SGHNT and CDR2 YENEEA. V shed 4 bases and J 2 bases; nucleotides not matched to a gene: 8.

V is TRBV30 and J is TRBJ1-6; 7 bases line up with TRBD1. This CDR3 is built from 16 residues. The ends lost 0 bases at V and 7 bases at J; junction bases unmatched: 9. Germline lookup yields CDR1 GTSNPN and CDR2 SVGIG (reference sequence). The CDR3 loop reads CAWSVLGGQANSPLHF. The CDR3 DNA reads as TGTGCCTGGAGTGTACTGGGAGGACAGGCCAATTCACCCCTCCACTTT.

In its sample, this clone ranks as large. V usage is TRBV11-3 and J usage is TRBJ1-1, with TRBD1 matching over 9 bases. Germline-derived CDR1 and CDR2 are SGHNT and YENEEA. The CDR3 is 15 amino acids. J lost 1 base, V lost 2 bases, and 2 bases had no gene match. CDR3 sequence (DNA): TGTGCCAGCAGCTTACAGGGACAGGGGAACACTGAAGCTTTCTTT. Protein sequence: CASSLQGQGNTEAFF. Looking up the rest from reference TRBV11-3 and TRBJ1-1 gives the full variable domain: EAGVVQSPRYKIIEKKQPVAFWCNPISGHNTLYWYLQNLGQGPELLIRYENEEAVDDSQLPKDRFSAERLKGVDSTLKIQPAELGDSAVYLCASSLQGQGNTEAFFGQGTRLTVV.

This clone was counted only a few times. CDR3 DNA sequence: TGTGCCAGCACTCCCGGGATAGCCACCGGGGAGCTGTTTTTT. Protein sequence: CASTPGIATGELFF. The chain has TRBV12-5 and TRBJ2-2; tentative D call: TRBD2 (5 bases). CDR3 length equals 14 residues. The germline CDR1 and CDR2 sequences are LGHNT and FRNRAP.

Within the sample, this clone is medium-sized (0.01 to 0.1%). The junction and the germline gene differ at one end; a read error may be behind it. J is TRBJ1-5 and V is TRBV9; D not certain. From germline, CDR1 is SGDLS and CDR2 YYNGEE. This CDR3 is built from 14 residues. The CDR3, as DNA: TGTGCCAGCAGTGTAGAAGGCAACAATCAGCCCCAGCATTTT. Encoded protein: CASSVEGNNQPQHF. The variable domain in full, completed from reference TRBV9 and TRBJ1-5, reads DSGVTQTPKHLITATGQRVTLRCSPRSGDLSVYWYQQSLDQGLQFLIQYYNGEERAKGNILERFSAQQFPDLHSELNLSSLELGDSALYFCASSVEGNNQPQHFGDGTRLSIL.

This clone was recorded a few times. The chain carries TRBV11-3 and TRBJ2-3, with 8 bases lining up with TRBD1. Trimming at V came to 5 bases and at J to 14 bases, leaving 21 bases not matched to a gene. Looked up from germline, CDR1 is SGHNT and CDR2 is YENEEA. The CDR3 is 16 amino acids. The CDR3 sequence is CASSGRTGTHPGPSYF. The CDR3 DNA reads TGTGCCAGCAGCGGGCGGACAGGGACCCATCCCGGCCCGTCGTATTTT.

The rearrangement uses TRBV2 and TRBJ2-7, with unresolved D. The CDR3 runs 14 residues. Trimming cost V 4 bases and J 3 bases, with 13 bases left between them. Germline CDR1 SNHLY, CDR2 FYNNEI. The CDR3 DNA reads TGTGCCAGCAGTGTGACCGAGCACCTCTACGAGCAGTACTTC. Protein product: CASSVTEHLYEQYF.

This clone occurred a few times. The J gene is TRBJ2-2, the V gene TRBV9; D gene uncertain. V lost 6 bases to trimming and J lost 3 bases, with 6 bases between them. The germline V gene has CDR1 SGDLS and CDR2 YYNGEE. The CDR3 spans 12 residues. DNA for the CDR3: TGTGCCAGCATGGTACACACCGGGGAGCTGTTTTTT. It codes for CASMVHTGELFF.

There are a few counts of this clone. V and J are TRBV9 and TRBJ1-1; D not certain. Germline V gene lookup returns CDR1 SGDLS and CDR2 YYNGEE. V was pared by 4 bases and J by 0 bases, with 10 bases between. The CDR3 runs 14 residues. The CDR3 DNA sequence: TGTGCCAGCAGCACCGACCGGGTGAACACTGAAGCTTTCTTT. Its translation is CASSTDRVNTEAFF.

The chain recombines TRBV14 with TRBJ1-5; D not certain. Germline V gene data show CDR1 as SGHDN and CDR2 as FVKESK. The V end lost 5 bases, the J end lost 7 bases, and 21 bases lay between the germline ends. The length of the CDR3 is 16 residues. The CDR3 DNA follows: TGTGCCAGCAGCTCACGACCGGGCCCTCTAAGGCAGCCCCAGCATTTT. Translation gives CASSSRPGPLRQPQHF.

J is TRBJ1-1 and V is TRBV18; 7 nucleotides align to TRBD1. Germline V lookup: CDR1 KGHSH, CDR2 LQKENI. The CDR3 consists of 15 residues. V dropped 3 bases and J dropped 0; count of bases not matched to a gene: 4. The CDR3 bases are TGTGCCAGCTCACCGAGGGACAGAATGAACACTGAAGCTTTCTTT. It yields the protein CASSPRDRMNTEAFF.

This clone appeared a few times. The chain couples TRBV6-8 to TRBJ1-4, with 10 nucleotides matching TRBD1. The CDR3 sequence is 15 residues long. Germline V lookup: CDR1 MNHGY, CDR2 SAAAGT. V shed 2 bases and J 7 bases; nucleotides not matched to a gene: 4. The CDR3 DNA reads as TGTGCCAGCAGTTACCCGGGACAGGGGTTTGAAAAACTGTTTTTT. Translation gives CASSYPGQGFEKLFF.

This clone was found a few times. The chain employs TRBV19 and TRBJ2-1; D possibly corresponds to TRBD2 (6 bases). Germline V gives CDR1 LNHDA, CDR2 SQIVND (reference sequence). There are 16 residues in the CDR3. Trimming took off 3 bases at V and 6 bases at J, with 18 bases between the two ends. This chain's CDR3 is CASSIPTSGYGNEQFF. In nucleotides, the CDR3 is TGTGCCAGTAGTATTCCCACAAGCGGGTACGGCAATGAGCAGTTCTTC.